This entry lists 2 T cell receptor beta chains sequenced from one sample in a study of response to subunit inactivated influenza vaccine. TCRdb recomputed calls from the RT-PCR reads with MiXCR, one row per CDR3 protein. Of 400,000 to 650,000 distinct CDR3 sequences in the sample, around 7.7% were seen once. The input for sequencing was PBMCs from blood, taken about 24 months after vaccination. The receptors shown here come from a man in his fifties or sixties who received an inactivated influenza vaccine.

This clonotype was recorded at least ten times. The gene calls are TRBV30 and TRBJ2-7; D is ambiguous. The CDR3 length is 13 residues. Trimming removed 2 bases at V and 0 bases at J, with 8 bases between. CDR1 is GTSNPN, CDR2 SVGIG, per germline (reference sequence). In DNA form, the CDR3 reads TGTGCCTGGAGTAGGCAGAGCTCCTACGAGCAGTACTTC. It is translated as CAWSRQSSYEQYF.

The chain joins TRBV7-2 to TRBJ2-7; the match to TRBD2 covers 10 bases. Germline lookup yields CDR1 SGHTA and CDR2 FQGNSA. This CDR3 contains 16 residues. V lost 5 bases to trimming and J lost 1 base; unmatched junction nucleotides: 8. The CDR3 is CASSPGGLALSYEQYF. The CDR3 DNA follows: TGTGCCAGCAGCCCCGGGGGACTAGCGCTGTCCTACGAGCAGTACTTC.